This T cell receptor beta chain derives from a study of tumor-infiltrating lymphocytes in localized non-small cell lung cancer. The overall study: Several tumor histologies, both smoking statuses, and some post-neoadjuvant chemotherapy samples were included. Findings of the study overall: Tumor T-cell fraction was not associated with recurrence-free survival. Immunotypes IM1 and IM2 had similar TCR-derived T-cell fractions. Technical variation could not be separated from intratumor heterogeneity here.

Details on this clone: Antigen: not known.

The CDR3 consists of 15 residues. Germline CDR1 and CDR2: MDHEN and SYDVKM. V was shortened by 4 bases and J by 9 bases, with 19 bases between the two germline ends. The method was immunoSEQ multiplex PCR; TCRdb's version includes in-frame clones alone and lacks a portion of them. This table holds 20,000 to 25,000 clones, about three fifths found once. The chain has TRBV28 and TRBJ2-1; a possible D gene is TRBD2 (7 bases). This clonotype was obtained from a human donor with non-small cell lung cancer. The sequenced sample was lung tumor tissue. In DNA, the CDR3 is TGTGCCAGCAGTTCCGCCCGGGGGGCTTTTGTTGAGCAGTTCTTC. It is translated as CASSSARGAFVEQFF.